A single sample is the source of the 30 T cell receptor beta chains below, sequenced in a study of PD-1 blockade in classical Hodgkin lymphoma. The time point here: cycle 4 day 1 (C4D1), after about 6 weeks of nivolumab. Every patient experienced relapse after autologous stem cell transplantation, and brentuximab vedotin exposure varied. TCRdb's copy holds only in-frame clones and misses some; the assay was immunoSEQ multiplex PCR. The sample gives more than 85,000 clones, approximately 90% of which show up once; 15% to 20% is in the top ten. Specimen: peripheral blood mononuclear cells (PBMCs), collected before the fourth cycle of nivolumab. Receptors were obtained from a human donor with classical Hodgkin lymphoma.

This chain uses TRBV9 with TRBJ1-2; 10 positions match TRBD1. Germline trimming cut 4 bases from V and 5 bases from J; bases unmatched to any gene: 5. The CDR3 contains 14 residues. Germline CDR1 is SGDLS and CDR2 is YYNGEE. The CDR3 protein is CASSPKDRGYGYTF. The CDR3 nucleotides read TGTGCCAGCAGCCCAAAGGACAGGGGGTATGGCTACACCTTC.

This chain links TRBV11-2 with TRBJ2-1; 9 nucleotides line up with TRBD2. V lost 5 bases, J lost 8 bases, and 13 bases stayed unmatched. The CDR3 is 16 amino acids. CDR1 and CDR2 from the germline V gene are SGHAT and FQNNGV. CDR3 in DNA: TGTGCCAGCAGCCGACTAGCGGCCAGACCTATGCATGAGCAGTTCTTC. Amino acids: CASSRLAARPMHEQFF.

The genes are TRBV29-1 and TRBJ1-4; no firm D call. The CDR3 is 11 residues long. Germline CDR1 reads SQVTM; CDR2 reads ANQGSEA. V lost 0 bases and J lost 10, with 6 bases in between. CDR3 coding DNA: TGCAGCGTTGAAGATCGCAGAAAACTGTTTTTT. It yields the protein CSVEDRRKLFF.

The chain employs TRBV7-2 and TRBJ1-3, with unresolved D. Germline V gene data show CDR1 as SGHTA and CDR2 as FQGNSA. V lost 1 base to trimming and J lost 9 bases, with 7 bases between them. This CDR3 is 12 amino acids long. In DNA form, the CDR3 reads TGTGCCAGCAGCTTAGAAGGGAGCACCATATATTTT. This translates into CASSLEGSTIYF.

CDR3: CASSFGGRYTF. The DNA of the CDR3 is TGTGCCAGCAGCTTCGGGGGGCGCTACACCTTC. The V gene is TRBV7-6, the J gene TRBJ1-2; perhaps TRBD1 as D (6 bases). V gave up 3 bases and J gave up 9 bases, with 8 bases separating them. Germline V gene sequence: CDR1 SGHVS, CDR2 FNYEAQ. This CDR3 comprises 11 residues.

This sequence joins TRBV15 and TRBJ2-3; D is undetermined. Germline V lookup: CDR1 LNHNV, CDR2 YYDKDF (reference sequence). CDR3 length: 13 residues. V was pared by 3 bases and J by 6 bases, with 10 bases between. CDR3 DNA sequence: TGTGCCACCAGCAGCTGGGGTATCGATACGCAGTATTTT. It yields the protein CATSSWGIDTQYF.

This sequence joins TRBV7-2 and TRBJ1-2; no definite D call. This CDR3 is built from 15 residues. Between the trimmed V and J ends, which lost 5 bases and 0 bases, there was a span of 13 bases. Germline-derived CDR1 and CDR2 are SGHTA and FQGNSA. The DNA of the CDR3 is TGTGCCAGCAGCCCGGGAACCCGTTCTAACTATGGCTACACCTTC. Its translation is CASSPGTRSNYGYTF.

The chain uses TRBV19 and TRBJ2-1; 9 bases fit TRBD2. Germline CDR1 and CDR2: LNHDA and SQIVND (reference sequence). The CDR3 runs to 13 residues. V dropped 6 bases and J dropped 8; count of bases not matched to a gene: 5. CDR3 DNA sequence: TGTGCCAGTAGGGCGGGAGGGGTCGATGAGCAGTTCTTC. Translation: CASRAGGVDEQFF. The variable domain in full, with the rest retrieved from reference TRBV19 and TRBJ2-1, is DGGITQSPKYLFRKEGQNVTLSCEQNLNHDAMYWYRQDPGQGLRLIYYSQIVNDFQKGDIAEGYSVSREKKESFPLTVTSAQKNPTAFYLCASRAGGVDEQFFGPGTRLTVL.

Here the CDR3 DNA reads TGTGCCAGCAGACCCAGGGGGCGAAGCAATCAGCCCCAGCATTTT. It specifies CASRPRGRSNQPQHF. The chain links TRBV21-1 to TRBJ1-5; the table's D gene call, TRBD1, was not cross checked with the DNA. TRBV21-1 is shown as a pseudogene. The CDR3 spans 15 residues.

This chain connects TRBV7-9 to TRBJ2-1; unclear D gene. Trimming left V 5 bases short and J 0 bases short, with 11 bases between. CDR3 length: 15 residues. The germline gives CDR1 SEHNR, CDR2 FQNEAQ (reference sequence). The CDR3 spells CASSQTVSSYNEQFF. DNA for the CDR3: TGTGCCAGCAGCCAGACCGTTAGCTCCTACAATGAGCAGTTCTTC.

CDR3 DNA: TGTGCCAGCAGCCCGGCGGAAAAGTATGGCTACACCTTC. It codes for CASSPAEKYGYTF. This chain uses TRBV5-4 with TRBJ1-2; D is ambiguous. V was cut by 4 bases and J by 5 bases, with 12 bases left in between. The germline gives CDR1 SGHNT, CDR2 YYREEE (reference sequence). The CDR3 length is 13 residues.

The genes are TRBV25-1 and TRBJ1-1; a weak D match, TRBD1 (6 bases). Germline V lookup: CDR1 MGHDK, CDR2 SYGVNS. CDR3 length: 14 amino acids. V was cut by 5 bases and J by 1 base, with 11 bases left in between. As DNA, the CDR3 is TGTGCCAGCAGTTCAGGGGTCACGAACACTGAAGCTTTCTTT. Translation gives CASSSGVTNTEAFF. The entire variable domain, with the rest obtained from reference TRBV25-1 and TRBJ1-1, is as follows: EADIYQTPRYLVIGTGKKITLECSQTMGHDKMYWYQQDPGMELHLIHYSYGVNSTEKGDLSSESTVSRIRTEHFPLTLESARPSHTSQYLCASSSGVTNTEAFFGQGTRLTVV.

The rearrangement links TRBV5-1 to TRBJ1-4, with D tentatively TRBD1 (6 bases). The CDR3 covers 15 residues. Germline V gene data show CDR1 as SGHRS and CDR2 as YFSETQ. V was trimmed by 2 bases and J by 3 bases, leaving 11 bases between them. CDR3 in DNA: TGCGCCAGCAGCTTACCAGGGGTTCCTAATGAAAAACTGTTTTTT. It specifies CASSLPGVPNEKLFF.

The table lists this clone with a count of one. The genes are TRBV15 and TRBJ2-7, with TRBD2 matching 8 bases. The germline CDR1 and CDR2 sequences are LNHNV and YYDKDF (reference sequence). V was clipped by 5 bases and J by 3 bases; unmatched bases: 9. The CDR3 runs 15 residues. CDR3 amino acids: CATSAGSGSFYEQYF. The CDR3 DNA sequence: TGTGCCACCAGCGCCGGGAGCGGGAGTTTCTACGAGCAGTACTTC. Supplemented by reference TRBV15 and TRBJ2-7, the full variable domain reads DAMVIQNPRYQVTQFGKPVTLSCSQTLNHNVMYWYQQKSSQAPKLLFHYYDKDFNNEADTPDNFQSRRPNTSFCFLDIRSPGLGDTAMYLCATSAGSGSFYEQYFGPGTRLTVT.

The CDR3 protein is CASSSGTSGSKEFF. Here the CDR3 DNA reads TGCGCCAGCAGCTCCGGGACTAGCGGGAGTAAGGAGTTCTTC. V usage is TRBV5-1 and J usage is TRBJ2-1; 14 nucleotides match TRBD2. V lost 3 bases to trimming and J lost 14 bases; unmatched junction nucleotides: 7. CDR1 is SGHRS, CDR2 YFSETQ, per germline. This CDR3 region has 14 residues.

The gene calls are TRBV28 and TRBJ1-1; D might be TRBD1 (5 bases). The CDR3 runs to 14 residues. The germline gives CDR1 MDHEN, CDR2 SYDVKM. Trimming removed 8 bases at V and 0 bases at J, with 13 bases between. The CDR3, as DNA: TGTGCCAGCGGGGTGGGGACTTTGAACACTGAAGCTTTCTTT. This codes for CASGVGTLNTEAFF.

V is TRBV6-5 and J is TRBJ2-7; D call uncertain. Germline V lookup: CDR1 MNHEY, CDR2 SVGAGI. Trimming cost V 2 bases and J 6 bases, with 8 bases left between them. CDR3 length equals 12 residues. CDR3 loop: CASSYPPLEQYF. CDR3 nucleotide sequence: TGTGCCAGCAGTTACCCACCCCTCGAGCAGTACTTC.

The chain recombines TRBV30 with TRBJ2-1; no reliable D call. The CDR3 is 13 residues long. Germline CDR1 GTSNPN, CDR2 SVGIG (reference sequence). V was trimmed by 0 bases and J by 8 bases, leaving 11 bases between them. The CDR3 DNA is TGTGCCTGGAGTGTACGTATGCGTGATGAGCAGTTCTTC. Protein: CAWSVRMRDEQFF.

This chain connects TRBV5-1 to TRBJ2-2; D remains unclear. This CDR3 has 16 amino acids. Germline lookup yields CDR1 SGHRS and CDR2 YFSETQ. V lost 1 base, J lost 0 bases, and 10 bases lay in between. Here the CDR3 reads CASSLHSKANTGELFF. The CDR3 nucleotides are TGCGCCAGCAGCTTGCATAGTAAGGCGAACACCGGGGAGCTGTTTTTT.

The chain recombines TRBV7-9 with TRBJ1-5; D remains ambiguous. The ends were cut back, 1 base at V and 1 base at J, with 5 bases in the middle. Per germline, CDR1 SEHNR and CDR2 FQNEAQ (reference sequence). The CDR3 runs 14 residues. The CDR3 reads CASSLGESNQPQHF. As DNA, the CDR3 is TGTGCCAGCAGCTTAGGGGAGAGCAATCAGCCCCAGCATTTT.

This rearrangement joins TRBV7-9 to TRBJ2-1; 9 bases line up with TRBD2. With V trimmed by 2 bases and J by 2 bases, 4 bases remained unmatched. Looked up from germline, CDR1 is SEHNR and CDR2 is FQNEAQ (reference sequence). This CDR3 comprises 16 residues. In nucleotides, the CDR3 is TGTGCCAGCAGCTTAAATATAGCGGGAGCCTACAATGAGCAGTTCTTC. It is translated as CASSLNIAGAYNEQFF.

This sequence joins TRBV5-1 and TRBJ1-3; D not resolved. The CDR3 covers 13 residues. Germline V gene sequence: CDR1 SGHRS, CDR2 YFSETQ. V lost 2 bases and J 2 bases, leaving 5 bases between the germline ends. CDR3 nucleotide sequence: TGCGCCAGCAGCTTTGGCCCTGGAAACACCATATATTTT. This sequence encodes CASSFGPGNTIYF.

V gene TRBV4-2 combines with J gene TRBJ2-3; D is possibly TRBD1 (5 bases). The germline CDR1 and CDR2 sequences are LGHNA and YNFKEQ. The CDR3 spans 14 residues. V was pared by 4 bases and J by 0 bases, with 8 bases between. CDR3 in DNA: TGTGCCAGCAGCCCAGGGTCTAGCACAGATACGCAGTATTTT. This translates into CASSPGSSTDTQYF.

This chain joins TRBV2 and TRBJ2-7; TRBD1 matches 11 bases. The V and J ends lost 4 bases and 5 bases, in that order; junction bases with no gene match: 4. The CDR3 runs to 14 residues. CDR1 is SNHLY and CDR2 is FYNNEI in the germline V gene. The CDR3 here is CASSGGQGVDEQYF. CDR3 bases: TGTGCCAGCAGTGGGGGACAGGGGGTTGACGAGCAGTACTTC.

The chain carries TRBV19 and TRBJ1-1; no firm D call. Germline CDR1 LNHDA, CDR2 SQIVND (reference sequence). The CDR3 has 13 amino acids. V was cut by 3 bases and J by 1 base, with 6 bases left in between. CDR3 sequence (DNA): TGTGCCAGTAGTATCCCGGGGAACACTGAAGCTTTCTTT. Residues: CASSIPGNTEAFF.

This chain links TRBV6-5 with TRBJ2-7, with D perhaps TRBD2 (6 bases). The germline V and J ends were trimmed by 5 bases and 1 base, with 12 bases remaining between them. The CDR3 contains 14 residues. CDR1 and CDR2 (germline): MNHEY, SVGAGI. The CDR3 DNA sequence: TGTGCCAGCAGTCCAGAGGGGAGGTCCTACGAGCAGTACTTC. Translating it yields CASSPEGRSYEQYF.

The rearrangement joins TRBV14 to TRBJ2-1; D is uncertain. Germline V gene lookup returns CDR1 SGHDN and CDR2 FVKESK. The CDR3 totals 15 residues. Trimming removed 2 bases at V and 2 bases at J, with 10 bases between. Here the CDR3 DNA reads TGTGCCAGCAGCCAATTTAACCTACCCTACAATGAGCAGTTCTTC. Encoded protein: CASSQFNLPYNEQFF.

The chain combines TRBV18 with TRBJ1-4; D is uncertain. CDR1 is KGHSH, CDR2 LQKENI, per germline. The V end lost 2 bases, the J end lost 8 bases, and 9 bases lay between the germline ends. The CDR3 runs 13 residues. The CDR3 DNA reads as TGTGCCAGCTCACCAGGACTCGGGGAAAAACTGTTTTTT. This encodes CASSPGLGEKLFF.

The rearrangement uses TRBV1 and TRBJ2-7; the tabulated D call, TRBD2, remains unverified against the DNA. TRBV1 is flagged as a pseudogene. CDR3 length equals 20 residues. CDR3 sequence (DNA): TGCACCAGCAGCCTCCGACCAGGTCTAGCGGGCCACTTGAGCTCCTACGAGCAGTACTTC. It specifies CTSSLRPGLAGHLSSYEQYF.

This chain connects TRBV10-3 to TRBJ1-1; TRBD1 might be the D (5 bases). CDR1 is ENHRY and CDR2 is SYGVKD in the germline V gene. Trimming took 7 bases from V and 0 from J, leaving 9 bases between them. CDR3 size: 13 residues. CDR3 sequence (DNA): TGTGCCATCAACGGGGGAATGAACACTGAAGCTTTCTTT. Encoded protein: CAINGGMNTEAFF.